This entry lists 20 T cell receptor beta chains sequenced from one sample in a study of T-cell memory formation after mild COVID-19 (dated by TCRdb to 2020 to 2022). Library method: 5' RACE. This sample was sequenced with an Illumina NovaSeq 6000. Using fastp trimming at Q25 and MiXCR clonotype assembly, TCRdb reanalyzed the public sequencing data and kept in-frame beta chains. Rows matching on CDR3 protein sequence are summarized as one entry with the most common DNA and genes. The sample has approximately 250,000 distinct CDR3 sequences on record, 16% of them singletons. Roughly a fifth of the sample is taken by the ten largest. The sample comprised PBMCs or a T cell subset sorted from them (not recorded which). These receptors were taken from a man younger than 30 who had mild COVID-19 (a few samples of this study predate the infection). The sample titles of this study are shuffled in the database, so cell type and time point are left out; the donor was told from shared clones.

A few counts support this clonotype. CDR3 nucleotides: TGCGCCAGCAGCCCGGGTAAAGGGGCTTTCTTT. This translates into CASSPGKGAFF. The chain employs TRBV5-1 and TRBJ1-1; the D is unclear. Germline V gene lookup returns CDR1 SGHRS and CDR2 YFSETQ. The CDR3 has 11 residues. Trimming removed 4 bases from V and 11 bases from J, with 12 bases in between. The whole variable domain, filled in from reference TRBV5-1 and TRBJ1-1, reads KAGVTQTPRYLIKTRGQQVTLSCSPISGHRSVSWYQQTPGQGLQFLFEYFSETQRNKGNFPGRFSGRQFSNSRSEMNVSTLELGDSALYLCASSPGKGAFFGQGTRLTVV.

This clonotype came up a few times. This chain joins TRBV12-3 or TRBV12-4 and TRBJ2-7, with no clear D. The CDR3 loop spans 14 amino acids. Trimming removed 7 bases at V and 0 bases at J, with 13 bases between. The CDR3 is CASKAPGSSYEQYF. The CDR3 nucleotides are TGTGCCAGCAAGGCCCCAGGTAGCTCCTACGAGCAGTACTTC.

The DNA for the CDR3 is TGTGCCAGCAGCCCCGGGGAACACAAAGAAGCTTTCTTT. It codes for CASSPGEHKEAFF. The chain couples TRBV7-6 to TRBJ1-1; D is unresolved. Germline V lookup: CDR1 SGHVS, CDR2 FNYEAQ. This CDR3 comprises 13 residues. Trimming pared 5 bases from V and 8 bases from J, leaving 15 bases between.

The gene calls are TRBV4-2 and TRBJ2-7, with D perhaps assigned TRBD1 or TRBD2 (6 bases each). V was trimmed by 0 bases and J by 4 bases, leaving 13 bases between them. The germline CDR1 and CDR2 sequences are LGHNA and YNFKEQ. The CDR3 is made up of 15 amino acids. The CDR3 nucleotides are TGTGCCAGCAGCCAAGAAACGGGGGCCGGATACGAGCAGTACTTC. Translation: CASSQETGAGYEQYF.

The chain employs TRBV18 and TRBJ2-1, with 8 bases aligning to TRBD1. The J segment lost 3 bases and the V segment lost 3 bases, leaving 7 bases of the junction unmatched. Germline values: CDR1 KGHSH, CDR2 LQKENI. There are 16 residues in the CDR3. The CDR3 loop reads CASSPFRDRNYNEQFF. Here the CDR3 DNA reads TGTGCCAGCTCACCGTTCAGGGACAGGAACTACAATGAGCAGTTCTTC.

This clonotype came up a few times. This chain connects TRBV15 to TRBJ1-2, with TRBD1 matching 8 bases. Trimming cost V 0 bases and J 7 bases; bases outside gene matches: 7. The CDR3 totals 15 residues. The germline V gene encodes CDR1 LNHNV and CDR2 YYDKDF (reference sequence). CDR3 nucleotides: TGTGCCACCAGCAGAGACAGGGGGCGATACATTGGCTACACCTTC. This encodes CATSRDRGRYIGYTF. The full variable domain, its missing parts supplied by reference TRBV15 and TRBJ1-2, is DAMVIQNPRYQVTQFGKPVTLSCSQTLNHNVMYWYQQKSSQAPKLLFHYYDKDFNNEADTPDNFQSRRPNTSFCFLDIRSPGLGDTAMYLCATSRDRGRYIGYTFGSGTRLTVV.

The chain joins TRBV21-1 to TRBJ2-5. TRBV21-1 is described as a pseudogene. This CDR3 region has 9 residues. The CDR3 nucleotides are TGTGCCAGTGATGAGACCCAGTACTTC. This encodes CASDETQYF.

There are many counts of this clonotype. V gene TRBV5-1 combines with J gene TRBJ1-1, with D tentatively TRBD1 (6 bases). The CDR3 is made up of 15 amino acids. CDR1 is SGHRS, CDR2 YFSETQ, per germline. Trimming removed 4 bases at V and 5 bases at J, with 18 bases between. The chain's CDR3 is CASSTTGKGGTEAFF. CDR3 nucleotides: TGCGCCAGCAGCACCACAGGGAAAGGGGGGACTGAAGCTTTCTTT.

This clonotype was counted many times. The chain combines TRBV5-1 with TRBJ2-7, with 9 bases that match TRBD1. J gave up 3 bases and V 6 bases, and 7 bases lay outside the gene matches. The germline V gene has CDR1 SGHRS and CDR2 YFSETQ. The CDR3 runs to 14 residues. For the CDR3, the DNA is TGCGCCAGCACCACCCGACAGGGGGGCTACGAGCAGTACTTC. This codes for CASTTRQGGYEQYF.

V gene TRBV5-1 combines with J gene TRBJ2-7; D not resolved. The length of the CDR3 is 12 residues. The ends were cut back, 4 bases at V and 6 bases at J, with 11 bases in the middle. Per the germline V gene, CDR1 is SGHRS and CDR2 is YFSETQ. In DNA, the CDR3 is TGCGCCAGCAGCCCTCCCCCGGGCGAGCAGTACTTC. Translation gives CASSPPPGEQYF.

The chain has TRBV7-2 and TRBJ2-3; D unclear. Trimming stripped 0 bases from V and 3 bases from J, with 7 bases between. Germline V lookup: CDR1 SGHTA, CDR2 FQGNSA. This CDR3 comprises 14 residues. The CDR3 sequence is CASSLALATDTQYF. As DNA, the CDR3 is TGTGCCAGCAGCTTAGCCCTGGCGACAGATACGCAGTATTTT.

CDR3 amino acids: CASSARGDPETQYF. CDR3 nucleotides: TGTGCCAGCAGCGCCCGGGGGGACCCAGAGACCCAGTACTTC. J is TRBJ2-5 and V is TRBV6-6; 7 bases line up with TRBD2. V shed 6 bases, J shed 4 bases, and the junction held 8 bases outside the gene matches. This CDR3 has 14 residues. The germline CDR1 and CDR2 sequences are MNHNY and SVGAGI (reference sequence).

The rearrangement joins TRBV4-3 to TRBJ1-2; D perhaps matches TRBD1 (5 bases). Germline CDR1 LGHNA, CDR2 YSLEER. The CDR3 extends over 13 amino acids. The germline V and J ends were trimmed by 0 bases and 5 bases, with 7 bases remaining between them. In DNA form, the CDR3 reads TGCGCCAGCAGCCAAGAACCAGGGTATGGCTACACCTTC. It encodes CASSQEPGYGYTF.

In its sample, this clonotype was seen many times. The chain couples TRBV5-1 to TRBJ2-5; 10 bases map to TRBD2. Germline CDR1 reads SGHRS; CDR2 reads YFSETQ. The length of the CDR3 is 16 residues. The V segment lost 0 bases and the J segment 0 bases; nucleotides outside the gene matches: 2. The CDR3, as DNA: TGCGCCAGCAGCTTGGGGACTAGCGGCTACCAAGAGACCCAGTACTTC. Its translation: CASSLGTSGYQETQYF.

J is TRBJ1-4 and V is TRBV18; D may be TRBD1 (6 bases). The length of the CDR3 is 13 residues. Germline CDR1 reads KGHSH; CDR2 reads LQKENI. Trimming removed 6 bases at V and 6 bases at J, with 11 bases between. In nucleotides, the CDR3 is TGTGCCAGCTCGAGGGGGAAGGATGAAAAACTGTTTTTT. It encodes CASSRGKDEKLFF. Full variable domain (remainder filled in from reference TRBV18 and TRBJ1-4): NAGVMQNPRHLVRRRGQEARLRCSPMKGHSHVYWYRQLPEEGLKFMVYLQKENIIDESGMPKERFSAEFPKEGPSILRIQQVVRGDSAAYFCASSRGKDEKLFFGSGTQLSVL.

This clonotype has at least ten counts. This chain uses TRBV28 with TRBJ2-1; maybe TRBD1 (6 bases). Trimming took 6 bases from V and 5 from J, leaving 8 bases between them. The CDR3 sequence is 12 residues long. Germline V gives CDR1 MDHEN, CDR2 SYDVKM. The CDR3 loop reads CASRDRHNEQFF. The CDR3 DNA is TGTGCCAGCAGGGACAGACACAATGAGCAGTTCTTC.

The CDR3 region is CASSHVGSEGYGYTF. The CDR3 nucleotides read TGTGCCAGCAGCCACGTCGGGTCGGAGGGCTATGGCTACACCTTC. The rearrangement uses TRBV11-2 and TRBJ1-2; D remains unclear. Trimming took 5 bases from V and 4 from J, leaving 17 bases between them. Germline values: CDR1 SGHAT, CDR2 FQNNGV. CDR3 size: 15 residues.

This rearrangement joins TRBV5-1 to TRBJ1-1; tentatively, D is TRBD1 (5 bases). Looked up from germline, CDR1 is SGHRS and CDR2 is YFSETQ. The CDR3 runs 18 residues. Trimming shortened V by 4 bases and J by 2 bases, and 24 bases separated the two germline ends. The CDR3 nucleotides are TGCGCCAGCAGCCCCTTCCCCCGGGGGGGAGAGGTCAACACTGAAGCTTTCTTT. This encodes CASSPFPRGGEVNTEAFF.

This clonotype was seen ten or more times. The chain employs TRBV7-2 and TRBJ1-4; 10 nucleotides agree with TRBD1. V dropped 2 bases and J dropped 2; count of bases not matched to a gene: 8. CDR1 SGHTA and CDR2 FQGNSA come from the germline V gene. The CDR3 sequence is 18 residues long. The DNA for the CDR3 is TGTGCCAGCAGCTTAAGGAGACAGGGGGCGCTTACTAATGAAAAACTGTTTTTT. Amino acids: CASSLRRQGALTNEKLFF.

V gene TRBV6-5 combines with J gene TRBJ2-1; 10 nucleotides agree with TRBD2. Germline V lookup: CDR1 MNHEY, CDR2 SVGAGI. V lost 6 bases, J lost 0 bases, and 5 bases stayed unmatched. The CDR3 consists of 16 residues. The CDR3 region has the DNA TGTGCCAGCAGCACCCTAGCGGGGGCCTCCTACAATGAGCAGTTCTTC. Protein sequence: CASSTLAGASYNEQFF.